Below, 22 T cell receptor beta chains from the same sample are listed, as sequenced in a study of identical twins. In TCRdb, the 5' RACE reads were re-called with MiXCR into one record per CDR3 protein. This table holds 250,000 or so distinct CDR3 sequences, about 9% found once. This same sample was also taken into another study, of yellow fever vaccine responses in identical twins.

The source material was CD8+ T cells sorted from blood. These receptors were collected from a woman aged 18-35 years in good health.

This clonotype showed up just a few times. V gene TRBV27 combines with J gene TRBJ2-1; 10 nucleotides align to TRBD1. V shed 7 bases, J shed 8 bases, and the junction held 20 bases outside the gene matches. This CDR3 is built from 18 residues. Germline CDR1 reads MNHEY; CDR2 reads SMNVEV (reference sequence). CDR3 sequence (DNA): TGTGCCAGCACCCCAGTTGGTGGCAGACAGGGGGCAGTCGATGAGCAGTTCTTC. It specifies CASTPVGGRQGAVDEQFF.

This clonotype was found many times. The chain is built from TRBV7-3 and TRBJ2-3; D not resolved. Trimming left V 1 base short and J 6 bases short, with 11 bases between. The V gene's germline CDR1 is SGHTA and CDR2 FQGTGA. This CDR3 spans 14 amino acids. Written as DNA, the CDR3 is TGTGCCAGCAGCTTAAGCTCCAGTTCGGATACGCAGTATTTT. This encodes CASSLSSSSDTQYF. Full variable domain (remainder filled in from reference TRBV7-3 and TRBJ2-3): GAGVSQTPSNKVTEKGKYVELRCDPISGHTALYWYRQSLGQGPEFLIYFQGTGAADDSGLPNDRFFAVRPEGSVSTLKIQRTERGDSAVYLCASSLSSSSDTQYFGPGTRLTVL.

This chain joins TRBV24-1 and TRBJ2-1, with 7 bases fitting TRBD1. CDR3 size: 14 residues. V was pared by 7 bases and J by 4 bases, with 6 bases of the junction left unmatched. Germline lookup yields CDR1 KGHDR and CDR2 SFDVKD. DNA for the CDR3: TGTGCCACCAGCCTCGCGACAGGGTACAATGAGCAGTTCTTC. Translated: CATSLATGYNEQFF.

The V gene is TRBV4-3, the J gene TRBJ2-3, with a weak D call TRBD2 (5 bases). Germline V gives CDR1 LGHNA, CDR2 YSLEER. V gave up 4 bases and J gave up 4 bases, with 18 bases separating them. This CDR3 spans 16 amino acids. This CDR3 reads CASSRAERPSADTQYF. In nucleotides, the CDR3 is TGCGCCAGCAGCCGAGCAGAGCGGCCCAGCGCAGATACGCAGTATTTT.

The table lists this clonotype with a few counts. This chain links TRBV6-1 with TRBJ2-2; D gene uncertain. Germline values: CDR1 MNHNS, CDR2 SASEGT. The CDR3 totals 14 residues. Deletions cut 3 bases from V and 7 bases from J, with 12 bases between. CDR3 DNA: TGTGCCAGCAGTGATACGGAACGTGGCGGGGAGCTGTTTTTT. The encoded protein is CASSDTERGGELFF.

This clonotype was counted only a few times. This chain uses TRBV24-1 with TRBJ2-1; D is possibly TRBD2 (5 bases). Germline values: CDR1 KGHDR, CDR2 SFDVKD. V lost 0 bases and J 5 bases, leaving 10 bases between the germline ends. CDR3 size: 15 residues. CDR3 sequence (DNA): TGTGCCACCAGTGATTTGATGGACGGGGACAATGAGCAGTTCTTC. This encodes CATSDLMDGDNEQFF.

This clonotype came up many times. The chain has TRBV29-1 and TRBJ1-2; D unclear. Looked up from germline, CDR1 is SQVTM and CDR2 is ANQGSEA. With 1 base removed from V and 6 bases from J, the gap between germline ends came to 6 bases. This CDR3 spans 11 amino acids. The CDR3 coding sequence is TGCAGCGTTGAAGCGAGGAATGGCTACACCTTC. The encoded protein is CSVEARNGYTF.

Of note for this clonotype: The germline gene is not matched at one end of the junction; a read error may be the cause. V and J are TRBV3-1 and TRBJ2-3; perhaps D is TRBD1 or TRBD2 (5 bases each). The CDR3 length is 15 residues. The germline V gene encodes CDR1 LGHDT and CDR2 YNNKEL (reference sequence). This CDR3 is CACSQDRDSTDTQYF. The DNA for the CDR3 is TGTGCCTGCAGCCAAGACCGGGACAGCACAGATACGCAGTATTTT.

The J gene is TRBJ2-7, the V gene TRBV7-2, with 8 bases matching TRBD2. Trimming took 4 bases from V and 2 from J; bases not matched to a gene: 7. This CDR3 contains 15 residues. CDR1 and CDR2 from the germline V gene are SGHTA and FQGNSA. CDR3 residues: CASSYHGLATYEQYF. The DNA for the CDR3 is TGTGCCAGCAGCTACCACGGACTAGCTACCTACGAGCAGTACTTC.

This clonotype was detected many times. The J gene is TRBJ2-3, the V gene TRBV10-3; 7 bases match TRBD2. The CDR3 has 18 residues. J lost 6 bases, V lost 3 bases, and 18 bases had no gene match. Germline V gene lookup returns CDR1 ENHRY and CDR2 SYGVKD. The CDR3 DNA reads TGTGCCATCAGTGATTGGGGCGGAACACCCGCGCGGGGGGATACGCAGTATTTT. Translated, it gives CAISDWGGTPARGDTQYF.

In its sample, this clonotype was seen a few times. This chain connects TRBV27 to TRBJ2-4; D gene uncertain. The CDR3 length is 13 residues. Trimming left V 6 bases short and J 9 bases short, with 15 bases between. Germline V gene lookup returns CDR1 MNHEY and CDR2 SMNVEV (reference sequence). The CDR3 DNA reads TGTGCCAGCAGCTTAGGAACGCCTGGCATTCAGTACTTC. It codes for CASSLGTPGIQYF.

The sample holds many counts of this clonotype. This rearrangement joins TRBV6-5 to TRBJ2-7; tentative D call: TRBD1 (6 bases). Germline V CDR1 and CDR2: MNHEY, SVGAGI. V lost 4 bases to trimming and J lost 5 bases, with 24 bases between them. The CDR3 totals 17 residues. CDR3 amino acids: CASSWKIGVGALDEQYF. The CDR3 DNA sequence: TGTGCCAGCAGTTGGAAGATTGGAGTGGGGGCGTTGGACGAGCAGTACTTC.

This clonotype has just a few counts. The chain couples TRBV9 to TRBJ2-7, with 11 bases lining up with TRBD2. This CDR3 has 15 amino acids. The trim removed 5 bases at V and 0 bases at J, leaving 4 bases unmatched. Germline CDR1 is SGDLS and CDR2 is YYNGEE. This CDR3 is CASSSSGGSSYEQYF. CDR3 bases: TGTGCCAGCAGTTCTAGCGGGGGGAGCTCCTACGAGCAGTACTTC.

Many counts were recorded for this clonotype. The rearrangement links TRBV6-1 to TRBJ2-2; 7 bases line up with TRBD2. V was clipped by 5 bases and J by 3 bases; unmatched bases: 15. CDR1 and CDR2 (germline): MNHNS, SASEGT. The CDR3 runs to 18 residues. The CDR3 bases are TGTGCCAGCAGTCCTCCCCGTGCGGGGGTCGGACACACCGGGGAGCTGTTTTTT. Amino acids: CASSPPRAGVGHTGELFF.

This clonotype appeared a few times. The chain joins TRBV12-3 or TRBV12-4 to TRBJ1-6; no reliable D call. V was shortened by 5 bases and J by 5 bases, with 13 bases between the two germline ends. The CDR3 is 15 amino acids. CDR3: CASSGRVVHNSPLHF. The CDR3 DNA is TGTGCCAGCAGTGGTCGGGTCGTCCATAATTCACCCCTCCACTTT.

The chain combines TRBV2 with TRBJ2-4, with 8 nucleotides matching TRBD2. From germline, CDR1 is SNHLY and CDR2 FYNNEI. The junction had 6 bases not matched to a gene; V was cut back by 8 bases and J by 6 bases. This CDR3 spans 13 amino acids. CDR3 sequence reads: CASLGLARNIQYF. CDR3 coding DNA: TGTGCCAGCTTAGGACTAGCACGAAACATTCAGTACTTC.

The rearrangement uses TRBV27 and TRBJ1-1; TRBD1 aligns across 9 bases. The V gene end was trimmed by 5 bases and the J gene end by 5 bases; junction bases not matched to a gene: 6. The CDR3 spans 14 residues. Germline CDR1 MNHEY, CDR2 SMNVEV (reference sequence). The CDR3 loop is CASSVTGGGTEAFF. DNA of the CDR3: TGTGCCAGCAGTGTGACAGGGGGAGGGACTGAAGCTTTCTTT.

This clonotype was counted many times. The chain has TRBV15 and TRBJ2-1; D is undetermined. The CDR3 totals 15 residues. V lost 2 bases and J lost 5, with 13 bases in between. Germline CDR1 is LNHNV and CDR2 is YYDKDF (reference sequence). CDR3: CATSRPALVDNEQFF. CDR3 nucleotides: TGTGCCACCAGCAGACCTGCCCTCGTGGACAATGAGCAGTTCTTC.

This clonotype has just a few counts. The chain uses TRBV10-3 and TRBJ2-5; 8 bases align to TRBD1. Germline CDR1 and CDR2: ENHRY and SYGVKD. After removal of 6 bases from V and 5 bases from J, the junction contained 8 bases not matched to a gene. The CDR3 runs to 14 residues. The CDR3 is CAISHGQGDETQYF. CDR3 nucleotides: TGTGCCATCAGCCACGGACAGGGCGATGAGACCCAGTACTTC.

The DNA for the CDR3 is TGTGCCAGCAGTCCGCAACGGGACAGGGAACTCCAAGAGACCCAGTACTTC. Amino acids: CASSPQRDRELQETQYF. The V call is TRBV12-3 or TRBV12-4, the J call TRBJ2-5, with 9 bases aligning to TRBD1. This CDR3 spans 17 amino acids. V lost 5 bases to trimming and J lost 1 base; unmatched junction nucleotides: 11.

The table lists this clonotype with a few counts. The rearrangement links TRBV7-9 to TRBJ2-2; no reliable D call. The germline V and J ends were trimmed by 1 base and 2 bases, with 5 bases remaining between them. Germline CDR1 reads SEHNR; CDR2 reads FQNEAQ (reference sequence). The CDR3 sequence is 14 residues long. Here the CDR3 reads CASSLDGNTGELFF. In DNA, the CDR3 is TGTGCCAGCAGCTTAGATGGTAACACCGGGGAGCTGTTTTTT.

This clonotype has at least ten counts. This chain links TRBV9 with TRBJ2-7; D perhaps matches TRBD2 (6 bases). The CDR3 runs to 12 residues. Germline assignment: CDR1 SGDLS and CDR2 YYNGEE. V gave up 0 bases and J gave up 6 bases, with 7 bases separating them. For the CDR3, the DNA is TGTGCCAGCAGCGTAGACGGGGGCGAGCAGTACTTC. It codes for CASSVDGGEQYF.